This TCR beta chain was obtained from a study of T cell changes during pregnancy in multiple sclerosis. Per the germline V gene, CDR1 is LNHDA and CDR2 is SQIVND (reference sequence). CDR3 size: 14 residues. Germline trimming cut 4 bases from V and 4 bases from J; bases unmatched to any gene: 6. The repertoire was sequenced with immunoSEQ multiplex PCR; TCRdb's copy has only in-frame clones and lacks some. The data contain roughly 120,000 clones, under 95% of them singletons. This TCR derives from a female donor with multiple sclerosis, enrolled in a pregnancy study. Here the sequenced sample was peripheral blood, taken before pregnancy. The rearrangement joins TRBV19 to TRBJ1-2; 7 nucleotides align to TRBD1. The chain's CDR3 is CASSTQGGPYGYTF. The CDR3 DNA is TGTGCCAGTAGTACCCAGGGGGGTCCCTATGGCTACACCTTC.